This T cell receptor beta chain originates from a study of blood T cell repertoires in COVID-19. Study-wide background: Samples came from the United States, Italy and Spain, spanning acute and convalescent COVID-19. Sample material is recorded as cDNA or gDNA derived from T cells, B-cell-depleted T cells, or PBMCs.

As handled by the study authors: Quantification of nucleated cells was approximated via reference gene primer amplification. The data were produced by immunoSEQ multiplex PCR, yet TCRdb's version contains in-frame clones alone and is incomplete. The DNA was the basis for D and trimming; V, J and clone size are from that table. Seen here are approximately 210,000 clones, around 80% observed once, and the top ten hold roughly 12%. With 1 base removed from V and 0 bases from J, the gap between germline ends came to 18 bases. Germline CDR1 and CDR2: MNHEY and SMNVEV (reference sequence). There are 18 residues in the CDR3. This clone has just a few counts.

The TCR sequence derives from a woman aged 40 to 49 with acute or convalescent COVID-19. The chain recombines TRBV27 with TRBJ1-2; D might be TRBD1 (6 bases). Material for sequencing was peripheral blood. CDR3 sequence: CASSLFPPTGTPNYGYTF. DNA for the CDR3: TGTGCCAGCAGTTTATTCCCCCCGACAGGAACTCCTAACTATGGCTACACCTTC.